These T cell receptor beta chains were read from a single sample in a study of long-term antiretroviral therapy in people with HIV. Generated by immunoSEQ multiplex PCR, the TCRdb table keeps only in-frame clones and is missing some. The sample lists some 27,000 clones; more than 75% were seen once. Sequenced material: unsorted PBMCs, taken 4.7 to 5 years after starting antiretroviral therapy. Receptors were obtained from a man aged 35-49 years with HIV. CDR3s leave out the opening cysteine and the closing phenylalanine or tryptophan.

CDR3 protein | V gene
ASASGRAISYNEQF | TRBV6-6
ASKTDSSYNEQF | TRBV5-1
ASSGDSGETQY | TRBV19
ASSRGAGGLTDTQY | TRBV5-1
ASKPFPAPAYEQY | TRBV2
ASSSLGGGYGYT | TRBV28
ASGFEGGGNEQF | TRBV27
ASSFTGASRGNTIY | TRBV28
ASRRARSCYGYT | TRBV12-2
ATNERQGNSPLH | TRBV15
ASSLDTGKEKLF | TRBV5-1
ASSLGVGTPADTQY | TRBV7-8
ASSPISGAYNEQF | TRBV27
ASSRAGLSTDTQY | TRBV6-5
ASRTSGSRLETQY | TRBV6-6
ASSLLGGGKTQY | TRBV28
ASSSWTGGDPNEKLF | TRBV4-2
ASSYSLGGTNYGYT | TRBV6-6
ASSLTRKSYEQY | TRBV27
ASSILPPGQGSTGELF | TRBV5-5
AWSSWQGRRETQY | TRBV30
ASSYQSNAQY | TRBV6-6